This paragraph reports one TCR beta chain. The data derive from a study of blood T cell repertoires in COVID-19. Study as a whole: Material from acute and convalescent COVID-19 was sourced from the United States, Italy and Spain. Nucleic acid was either cDNA or gDNA, and it came from T cells, B-cell-depleted T cells, or PBMCs.

Authors' data handling: Using reference gene primer amplification, nucleated cell counts were estimated. Data came from immunoSEQ multiplex PCR; TCRdb stores just in-frame clones and leaves some out. V and J calls and clone size come straight from that table; D and trimming were deduced from the DNA. The sample records roughly 250,000 clones, 70% to 90% being singletons. CDR1 is MNHEY and CDR2 is SVGAGI in the germline V gene. The CDR3 runs to 15 residues. Trimming at V came to 1 base and at J to 7 bases, leaving 6 bases not matched to a gene. The sequencing sample was made of peripheral blood. The receptor's source is a woman in her forties with acute or convalescent COVID-19. This chain uses TRBV6-5 with TRBJ2-1; 8 bases are a match to TRBD2. The DNA of the CDR3 is TGTGCCAGCAGTTACTACGGGGGGGAAAGGAATGAGCAGTTCTTC. This sequence encodes CASSYYGGERNEQFF.